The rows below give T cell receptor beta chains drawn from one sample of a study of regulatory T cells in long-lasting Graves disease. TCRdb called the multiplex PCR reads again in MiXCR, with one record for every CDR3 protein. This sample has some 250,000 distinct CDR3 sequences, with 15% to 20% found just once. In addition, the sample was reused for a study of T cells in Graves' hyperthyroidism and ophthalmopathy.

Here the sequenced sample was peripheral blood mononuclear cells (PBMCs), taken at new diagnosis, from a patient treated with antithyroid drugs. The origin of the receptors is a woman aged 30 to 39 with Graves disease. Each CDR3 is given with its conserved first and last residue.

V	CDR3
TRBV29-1	CSVEDFSGATDTQYF
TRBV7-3	CASSQGPGQGPARGTEAFF
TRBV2	CASSGPISSGRTFYEQYF
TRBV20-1	CSARDPRGAGEETQYF
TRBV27	CASSLTGPHEQYF
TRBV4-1	CASSQDGLTHHQPQHF
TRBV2	CASSEGTGDEKLFF
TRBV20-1	CSATAFDRGDTEAFF
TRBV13	CATGYGTYEQYF
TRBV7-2	CASNLGRGYTDTQYF
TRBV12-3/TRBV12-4	CASSSPPAETQYF
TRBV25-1	CASSEYDRGNGYTF
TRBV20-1	CSARDQRSGANVLTF
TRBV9	CASSVGTGLGYTF
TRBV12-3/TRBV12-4	CASSPSRGSYEQYF
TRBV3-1	CASSHPGTPEEQYF
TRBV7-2	CASSWNTDYEQYF
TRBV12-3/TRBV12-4	CASSFADYEQYF
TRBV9	CASSGRDYGEAFF
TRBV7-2	CASSVPGLAGRAFF
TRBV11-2	CASRGGQNTEAFF
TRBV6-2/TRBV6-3	CASGLTPYEQYF
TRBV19	CASSIKFNQPQHF
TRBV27	CASSLWGINEKLFF
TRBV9	CASSATIDRGWTGELFF
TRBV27	CASSLLGTENTEAFF
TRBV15	CATSRDWTRETQYF
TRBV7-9	CASSGGSYEQYF
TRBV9	CASSPARDSGNTIYF
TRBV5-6	CASSLGASGGSTQYF
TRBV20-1	CSTPSGPGPSLNTEAFF
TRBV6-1	CASSEAGPGDTQYF
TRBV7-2	CASSARDRDRGLSGANVLTF
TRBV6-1	CASGNRGLLPPTYEQYF
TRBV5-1	CASSLGGAFVDTQYF
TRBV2	CASSTIAETQYF
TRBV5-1	CASSLWGGQTENAGISSSGYTF
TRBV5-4	CASSPQQGRTDTQYF
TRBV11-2	CASSPPGTVYNEQFF
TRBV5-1	CASSLGGLTDTQYF
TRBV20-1	CSARGNSNQPQHF
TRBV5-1	CASSLSETTNEKLFF
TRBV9	CASSPHPTDTQYF
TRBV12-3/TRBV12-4	CASRTNAGRTDTQYF
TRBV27	CASSLEDRAYNEQFF
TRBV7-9	CASSSPVYSGGAFNEQFF
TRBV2	CASSAAEGRGYTF
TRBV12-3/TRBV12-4	CASTSGRQAEKLFF
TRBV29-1	CSARKGEENSNQPRHF
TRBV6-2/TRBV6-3	CASCGVAGNTIYF
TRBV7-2	CASDSRGFYGYTF
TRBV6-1	CASSTSATRGGRDTQYF
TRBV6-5	CASSSPGWDLQETQYF
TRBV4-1	CASSEEQGVYSNQPQHF
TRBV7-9	CASSPDGTWNTGELFF